These 15 T cell receptor beta chains were sequenced from one sample in a study of T cell responses to AZD1222 COVID-19 vaccine. Sequencing was performed with immunoSEQ multiplex PCR; in TCRdb, only in-frame clones are kept and a portion is missing. The sample contains about 130,000 clones, 85% of which appear only once. The sample in question was peripheral blood, obtained 28 days after the second dose of the MenACWY control vaccine. Source of these receptors: an adult who received the MenACWY meningococcal vaccine as a control.

This chain links TRBV3-1 (or the pseudogene TRBV3-2) with TRBJ1-2, with 10 bases lining up with TRBD1. Losses at the gene ends were 4 bases for V and 11 bases for J; bases not matched to a gene: 13. Per the germline V gene, CDR1 is LGHDT and CDR2 is YNNKEL (reference sequence). The CDR3 totals 15 residues. The CDR3 DNA reads as TGTGCCAGCAGCCGCGTCCCGACAGGGGGCATAGGGTACACCTTC. This codes for CASSRVPTGGIGYTF.

The rearrangement uses TRBV28 and TRBJ1-2; tentative D call: TRBD1 (5 bases). Germline CDR1 MDHEN, CDR2 SYDVKM. Trimming took 2 bases from V and 6 from J, leaving 7 bases between them. This CDR3 comprises 12 residues. The CDR3 nucleotides are TGTGCCAGCAGTTTAAAGGGGCATGGCTACACCTTC. Translated: CASSLKGHGYTF.

A single count supports this clone. The chain combines TRBV5-1 with TRBJ1-1; TRBD1 might be the D (5 bases). CDR3 size: 14 residues. Looked up from germline, CDR1 is SGHRS and CDR2 is YFSETQ. Between the trimmed V and J ends, which lost 4 bases and 8 bases, there was a span of 18 bases. The CDR3 DNA reads as TGCGCCAGCAGCCCGCCGGCGGGGGGAGCCGAAGCTTTCTTT. It is translated as CASSPPAGGAEAFF.

The chain uses TRBV19 and TRBJ2-1, with 7 nucleotides matching TRBD2. CDR1 is LNHDA, CDR2 SQIVND, per germline (reference sequence). V lost 5 bases to trimming and J lost 6 bases; unmatched junction nucleotides: 10. The CDR3 spans 15 residues. Written as DNA, the CDR3 is TGTGCCAGTAGTGATTACGGACCGGGAGGCAATGAGCAGTTCTTC. Protein sequence: CASSDYGPGGNEQFF.

The chain has TRBV3-1 (or the pseudogene TRBV3-2) and TRBJ2-2; no definite D call. Germline V gene lookup returns CDR1 LGHDT and CDR2 YNNKEL (reference sequence). Trimming took off 0 bases at V and 6 bases at J, with 5 bases between the two ends. This CDR3 spans 13 amino acids. Written as DNA, the CDR3 is TGTGCCAGCAGCCAAGACTCGCCCGGGGAGCTGTTTTTT. Translating gives CASSQDSPGELFF.

The rearrangement joins TRBV28 to TRBJ1-2, with 9 bases matching TRBD1. The trim removed 9 bases at V and 6 bases at J, leaving 14 bases unmatched. CDR1 and CDR2 from the germline V gene are MDHEN and SYDVKM. The CDR3 runs to 15 residues. CDR3 sequence reads: CASGGSGQGLDGYTF. The CDR3 DNA reads as TGTGCCAGTGGGGGGTCAGGACAGGGGCTTGATGGCTACACCTTC.

This CDR3 reads CSVVGSTNTEAFF. In DNA, the CDR3 is TGCAGCGTTGTTGGGTCCACCAACACTGAAGCTTTCTTT. This chain joins TRBV29-1 and TRBJ1-1, with no clear D. The CDR3 is 13 residues long. V gave up 4 bases and J gave up 2 bases, with 11 bases separating them. Germline V lookup: CDR1 SQVTM, CDR2 ANQGSEA.

In regard to this clone: Within the sample, other DNA sequences also encode this same CDR3. The CDR3: CASSSRQGDTEAFF. The CDR3 region has the DNA TGTGCCAGCAGCTCCCGACAGGGAGACACTGAAGCTTTCTTT. The rearrangement uses TRBV7-8 and TRBJ1-1, with 7 bases that match TRBD1. The junction had 5 bases not matched to a gene; V was cut back by 4 bases and J by 3 bases. The CDR3 consists of 14 residues. The germline CDR1 and CDR2 sequences are SGHVS and FQNEAQ.

This sequence joins TRBV2 and TRBJ2-7; D call uncertain. The CDR3 has 14 amino acids. Trimming removed 4 bases from V and 0 bases from J, with 10 bases in between. The germline CDR1 and CDR2 sequences are SNHLY and FYNNEI. The CDR3 DNA is TGTGCCAGCAGTGTAGGCGGCGTCTCCTACGAGCAGTACTTC. It translates to CASSVGGVSYEQYF.

The chain links TRBV27 to TRBJ2-6, with D unresolved. Trimming stripped 6 bases from V and 4 bases from J, with 7 bases between. Germline assignment: CDR1 MNHEY and CDR2 SMNVEV (reference sequence). The CDR3 length is 13 residues. Written as DNA, the CDR3 is TGTGCCAGCAGCCCCGGAGGGGCCAACGTCCTGACTTTC. It codes for CASSPGGANVLTF.

This chain links TRBV10-1 with TRBJ1-4; TRBD1 matches at 7 bases. V was clipped by 3 bases and J by 5 bases; unmatched bases: 6. The CDR3 is 15 amino acids. Germline CDR1 WNHNN, CDR2 SYGVQD (reference sequence). CDR3 nucleotides: TGCGCCAGCAGTGACCGACAGGGACAAAATGAAAAACTGTTTTTT. It codes for CASSDRQGQNEKLFF.

This clone was recorded only once. The genes are TRBV25-1 and TRBJ1-6, with TRBD1 matching over 9 bases. This CDR3 has 15 amino acids. Germline lookup yields CDR1 MGHDK and CDR2 SYGVNS. Trimming at V came to 5 bases and at J to 9 bases, leaving 8 bases not matched to a gene. This CDR3 is CASSTGDRAFSPLHF. Written as DNA, the CDR3 is TGTGCCAGCAGTACCGGGGACAGGGCTTTTTCACCCCTCCACTTT.

This clone showed up just once. J is TRBJ2-3 and V is TRBV7-3, with D perhaps TRBD1 (6 bases). The germline V and J ends were trimmed by 5 bases and 1 base, with 22 bases remaining between them. The CDR3 covers 18 residues. CDR1 is SGHTA, CDR2 FQGTGA, per germline. The CDR3 spells CASSLTGTTRSGTDTQYF. The CDR3 nucleotides read TGTGCCAGCAGCCTCACCGGGACAACAAGGTCCGGCACAGATACGCAGTATTTT. Together with reference TRBV7-3 and TRBJ2-3, the CDR3 gives the full variable domain: GAGVSQTPSNKVTEKGKYVELRCDPISGHTALYWYRQSLGQGPEFLIYFQGTGAADDSGLPNDRFFAVRPEGSVSTLKIQRTERGDSAVYLCASSLTGTTRSGTDTQYFGPGTRLTVL.

For this clone: Other nucleotide sequences in the sample specify the same CDR3. V and J are TRBV5-1 and TRBJ1-5, with D uncertain. Germline values: CDR1 SGHRS, CDR2 YFSETQ. Trimming took 0 bases from V and 3 from J, leaving 4 bases between them. The CDR3 is 13 residues long. CDR3: CASSLEANQPQHF. The CDR3 region has the DNA TGCGCCAGCAGCTTGGAGGCCAATCAGCCCCAGCATTTT. The full variable domain, rest sourced from reference TRBV5-1 and TRBJ1-5, is KAGVTQTPRYLIKTRGQQVTLSCSPISGHRSVSWYQQTPGQGLQFLFEYFSETQRNKGNFPGRFSGRQFSNSRSEMNVSTLELGDSALYLCASSLEANQPQHFGDGTRLSIL.

This clone is a singleton in its sample. CDR3: CASSLRLDQPQHF. The CDR3 DNA is TGTGCCAGCTCACTCCGTTTGGATCAGCCCCAGCATTTT. The chain carries TRBV18 and TRBJ1-5; D is uncertain. Germline V lookup: CDR1 KGHSH, CDR2 LQKENI. The CDR3 is 13 residues long. V lost 4 bases and J lost 5, with 9 bases in between.